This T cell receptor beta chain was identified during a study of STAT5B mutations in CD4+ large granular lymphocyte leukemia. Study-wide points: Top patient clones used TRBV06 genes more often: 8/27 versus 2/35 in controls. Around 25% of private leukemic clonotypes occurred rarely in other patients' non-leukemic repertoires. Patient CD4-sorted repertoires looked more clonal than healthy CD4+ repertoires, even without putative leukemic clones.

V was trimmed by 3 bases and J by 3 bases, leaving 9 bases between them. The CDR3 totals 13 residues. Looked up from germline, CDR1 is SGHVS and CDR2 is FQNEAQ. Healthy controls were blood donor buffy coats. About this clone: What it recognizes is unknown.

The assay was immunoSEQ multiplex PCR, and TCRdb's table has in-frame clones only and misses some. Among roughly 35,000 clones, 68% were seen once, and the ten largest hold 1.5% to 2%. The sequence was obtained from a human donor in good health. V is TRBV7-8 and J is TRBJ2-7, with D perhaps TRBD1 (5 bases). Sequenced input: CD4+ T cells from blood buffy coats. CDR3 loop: CASSLGPIYEQYF. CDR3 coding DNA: TGTGCCAGCAGCTTGGGGCCTATCTACGAGCAGTACTTC.